The TCR beta chain under discussion was sequenced for a study of T-cell reconstitution after alpha-beta-depleted transplantation in children. Study observations and caveats: Once a year had passed after transplant, T-cell counts and diversity came mostly from newly produced T cells. The study traced high day-60 TCRbeta diversity in some patients to surviving recipient T cells and thymic progenitors.

The CDR3 has 12 amino acids. The germline V gene has CDR1 MNHEY and CDR2 SMNVEV (reference sequence). V lost 4 bases, J lost 4 bases, and 6 bases lay in between. Unique molecular identifiers were incorporated when the TCRbeta library was constructed. MiXCR, applied by TCRdb to the PCR reads, yields one record per CDR3 protein. The repertoire includes 610,000 or so distinct CDR3 sequences, more than 20% of them detected once, and approximately 39% sits in the top ten. A note on this clonotype: Its antigen is unknown.

This chain connects TRBV27 to TRBJ2-3; D is uncertain. The source is a boy younger than two with Wiskott-Aldrich syndrome, due to receive a stem cell transplant. This specimen consisted of PBMCs, obtained before TCRalphabeta/CD19-depleted stem cell transplant. CDR3 coding DNA: TGTGCCAGCAGTTCCATGCCAGATACGCAGTATTTT. Its protein product is CASSSMPDTQYF.